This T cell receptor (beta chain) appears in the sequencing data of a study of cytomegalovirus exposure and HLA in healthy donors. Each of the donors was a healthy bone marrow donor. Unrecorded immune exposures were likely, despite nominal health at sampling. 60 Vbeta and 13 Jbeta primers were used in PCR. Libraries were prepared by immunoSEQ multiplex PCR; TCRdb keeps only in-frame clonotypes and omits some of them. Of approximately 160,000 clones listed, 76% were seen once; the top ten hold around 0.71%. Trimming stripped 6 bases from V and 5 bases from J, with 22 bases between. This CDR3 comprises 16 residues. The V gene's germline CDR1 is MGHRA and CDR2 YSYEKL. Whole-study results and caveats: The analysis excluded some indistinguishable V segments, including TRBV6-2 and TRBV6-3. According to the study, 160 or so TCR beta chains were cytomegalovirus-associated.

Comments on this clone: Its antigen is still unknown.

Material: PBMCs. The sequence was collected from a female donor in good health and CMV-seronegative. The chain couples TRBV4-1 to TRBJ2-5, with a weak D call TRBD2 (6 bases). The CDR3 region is CASSRDSASRWETQYF. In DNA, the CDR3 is TGCGCCAGCAGTCGGGACTCGGCCTCGAGGTGGGAGACCCAGTACTTC.